This TCR beta chain was found in a study of spatial heterogeneity in lung cancer. The CDR3 has 14 residues. The trim removed 2 bases at V and 8 bases at J, leaving 3 bases unmatched. CDR1 MNHEY and CDR2 SVGAGI come from the germline V gene. TCRdb itself ran the 5' RACE reads through MiXCR, one entry per CDR3 protein. The sample gives tens of thousands of distinct CDR3 sequences, around 7.3% of which show up once; roughly 6.4% is in the top ten. This sample's time point: sample taken at primary tumor resection. This clonotype appeared many times. The TCR originated in a male donor with early-stage non-small cell lung cancer. The sequencing used PBMCs, collected at surgery. The J gene is TRBJ2-7, the V gene TRBV6-5; 13 bases line up with TRBD2. CDR3 sequence reads: CASSYPGLAGKQYF. The CDR3 nucleotides read TGTGCCAGCAGTTACCCGGGACTAGCGGGAAAGCAGTACTTC.